This T cell receptor (beta chain) was obtained from a study of control samples from healthy donors and cancer patients. This clone appeared once. The assay was immunoSEQ multiplex PCR, and TCRdb's table has in-frame clones only and misses some. The sample carries approximately 120,000 clones, over 75% recorded once. Germline lookup yields CDR1 MRHNA and CDR2 SNTAGT. This CDR3 is 15 amino acids long. Trimming removed 9 bases from V and 0 bases from J, with 15 bases in between. The chain is built from TRBV6-4 and TRBJ2-1, with D maybe TRBD2 (5 bases). This clonotype originated in a man in his 60s in good health. The specimen sequenced was blood. The CDR3 loop is CARTHGLLSYNEQFF. DNA for the CDR3: TGTGCCAGGACTCATGGACTCCTCTCCTACAATGAGCAGTTCTTC.